The clone carrying this TCR beta chain was detected a few times. Its antigen is currently unknown. TCRdb re-called the 5' RACE reads with MiXCR, one entry per CDR3 protein. The sample lists hundreds of thousands of distinct CDR3 sequences; about 9.4% were seen once. This sample is drawn from a study of identical twins. This CDR3 has 14 amino acids. Germline V gives CDR1 LGHDT, CDR2 YNNKEL (reference sequence). V was cut by 5 bases and J by 3 bases, with 14 bases left in between. Study-wide points: There is a chance that invariant MAIT and iNKT cells partially muddied zero-insertion analyses.

These data were likewise used in another study, on yellow fever vaccine responses in identical twins.

Sequencing was performed on PBMCs. The origin of this receptor is a woman in her late teens or twenties in good health. The V and J genes are TRBV3-1 and TRBJ2-7; D is ambiguous. Written as DNA, the CDR3 is TGTGCCAGCAGCTTGGCCACAGCCTACTACGAGCAGTACTTC. It translates to CASSLATAYYEQYF.